A single sample gave rise to the 23 T cell receptor beta chains below, sequenced in a study of cytomegalovirus exposure and HLA in healthy donors. PCR primers comprised 60 Vbeta and 13 Jbeta primers. Some clones are missing from TCRdb's copy, which holds only in-frame ones; the method was immunoSEQ multiplex PCR. Recorded for this sample: about 170,000 clones. The sample consisted of PBMCs. The receptors here all came from a woman under 30 in good health and CMV-seropositive.

The V call is TRBV27, the J call TRBJ2-5; 8 bases map to TRBD1. The tail of the sequence fits TRBJ2-7 better, so the J call may be wrong. The CDR3 is 15 amino acids. Germline loops: CDR1 MNHEY, CDR2 SMNVEV (reference sequence). Here the CDR3 reads CASSLTGQAYYEQYF. Here the CDR3 DNA reads TGTGCCAGCAGTCTCACGGGACAGGCATACTACGAGCAGTACTTC.

This chain connects TRBV5-1 to TRBJ2-2; 14 nucleotides align to TRBD2. The J segment lost 2 bases and the V segment lost 4 bases, leaving 4 bases of the junction unmatched. Germline CDR1 reads SGHRS; CDR2 reads YFSETQ. The CDR3 is 17 amino acids. For the CDR3, the DNA is TGCGCCAGCAGCCCGGGACTAGCGGGAGCAAACACCGGGGAGCTGTTTTTT. Translating it yields CASSPGLAGANTGELFF.

Turning to this clone: The identical CDR3 is also encoded by other nucleotide sequences in the sample. This chain joins TRBV10-3 and TRBJ2-1, with 11 positions matching TRBD2. V gave up 9 bases and J gave up 10 bases; unmatched junction bases: 17. Germline loops: CDR1 ENHRY, CDR2 SYGVKD. The CDR3 loop spans 16 amino acids. The CDR3: CAIRSTSGEPSREQFF. The CDR3 DNA reads TGTGCCATTAGATCGACTAGCGGGGAACCCTCAAGGGAGCAGTTCTTC.

The V gene is TRBV5-1, the J gene TRBJ2-7; the match to TRBD2 covers 7 bases. The germline CDR1 and CDR2 sequences are SGHRS and YFSETQ. The CDR3 length is 16 residues. V lost 0 bases to trimming and J lost 3 bases; unmatched junction nucleotides: 9. CDR3 sequence reads: CASSLASGAGNYEQYF. CDR3 DNA: TGCGCCAGCAGCTTGGCCAGCGGGGCAGGGAACTACGAGCAGTACTTC.

The CDR3 DNA sequence: TGTGCCAGCAGCTTAGCCAGGGCTGCCTACGAGCAGTACTTC. Translated, it gives CASSLARAAYEQYF. This chain connects TRBV11-2 to TRBJ2-7, with D possibly matching TRBD1 (5 bases). The V gene's germline CDR1 is SGHAT and CDR2 FQNNGV. This CDR3 is 14 amino acids long. V dropped 1 base and J dropped 2 bases, with 9 bases sitting between them.

J is TRBJ1-1 and V is TRBV12-5; D is uncertain. Germline-derived CDR1 and CDR2 are LGHNT and FRNRAP. V was trimmed by 2 bases and J by 2 bases, leaving 9 bases between them. This CDR3 has 14 residues. The CDR3 protein is CASGLPQENTEAFF. Here the CDR3 DNA reads TGTGCTAGTGGTTTGCCTCAGGAAAACACTGAAGCTTTCTTT. The complete variable domain, with remaining parts taken from reference TRBV12-5 and TRBJ1-1, reads DARVTQTPRHKVTEMGQEVTMRCQPILGHNTVFWYRQTMMQGLELLAYFRNRAPLDDSGMPKDRFSAEMPDATLATLKIQPSEPRDSAVYFCASGLPQENTEAFFGQGTRLTVV.

V gene TRBV4-2 combines with J gene TRBJ1-4, with no clear D. This CDR3 contains 15 residues. Germline V CDR1 and CDR2: LGHNA, YNFKEQ. V was clipped by 1 base and J by 6 bases, with 12 bases between them. This CDR3 is CASSQGGETDEKLFF. In DNA, the CDR3 is TGTGCCAGCAGCCAAGGTGGTGAAACGGATGAAAAACTGTTTTTT.

The gene calls are TRBV5-4 and TRBJ2-1, with 11 bases fitting TRBD2. CDR1 is SGHNT and CDR2 is YYREEE in the germline V gene (reference sequence). The CDR3 runs 16 residues. V was clipped by 4 bases and J by 5 bases; unmatched bases: 8. DNA for the CDR3: TGTGCCAGCAGCAACCCGACTAGCGGGATTGACAATGAGCAGTTCTTC. Protein sequence: CASSNPTSGIDNEQFF.

This chain connects TRBV7-6 to TRBJ2-5; 9 bases agree with TRBD2. With V trimmed by 6 bases and J by 4 bases, 3 bases remained unmatched. CDR1 is SGHVS and CDR2 is FNYEAQ in the germline V gene. There are 13 residues in the CDR3. The CDR3 bases are TGTGCCAGCAGGCTACTAGCGGGAGAGACCCAGTACTTC. Protein product: CASRLLAGETQYF.

V and J are TRBV19 and TRBJ1-5, with a possible D match to TRBD1 (5 bases). V lost 3 bases, J lost 2 bases, and 17 bases lay in between. The CDR3 runs to 17 residues. CDR1 and CDR2 from the germline V gene are LNHDA and SQIVND (reference sequence). The CDR3 coding sequence is TGTGCCAGTAGTATTCCGGGGAGGGGACGTGGCAATCAGCCCCAGCATTTT. Protein sequence: CASSIPGRGRGNQPQHF.

V and J are TRBV5-1 and TRBJ2-5, with D unclear. Trimming left V 0 bases short and J 5 bases short, with 11 bases between. CDR1 and CDR2 from the germline V gene are SGHRS and YFSETQ. This CDR3 is 14 amino acids long. The CDR3 DNA follows: TGCGCCAGCAGCTTGGATCCGTCTGGCGAGACCCAGTACTTC. It encodes CASSLDPSGETQYF.

Comment on this clone: The junction departs from germline at one end; a sequencing error may be responsible. The chain recombines TRBV6-1 with TRBJ2-5; 7 nucleotides agree with TRBD1. The germline V gene encodes CDR1 MNHNS and CDR2 SASEGT. CDR3 length: 14 residues. This CDR3 is CASSAGTDQGTQYF. In DNA form, the CDR3 reads TGTGCCAGCAGTGCCGGGACAGATCAAGGGACCCAGTACTTC.

The chain recombines TRBV7-2 with TRBJ1-4; D uncertain. V was cut by 5 bases and J by 5 bases, with 12 bases left in between. The CDR3 runs 14 residues. Germline CDR1 and CDR2: SGHTA and FQGNSA. CDR3 sequence (DNA): TGTGCCAGCAGCCAAGGCGGCGCGAATGAAAAACTGTTTTTT. It specifies CASSQGGANEKLFF.

V and J are TRBV15 and TRBJ2-7; TRBD1 aligns across 11 bases. The CDR3 has 14 amino acids. V gave up 4 bases and J gave up 5 bases; unmatched junction bases: 4. Germline V gene sequence: CDR1 LNHNV, CDR2 YYDKDF (reference sequence). The chain's CDR3 is CATSIRTGGDEQYF. CDR3 DNA sequence: TGTGCCACCAGCATTCGGACAGGGGGCGACGAGCAGTACTTC.

V and J are TRBV5-1 and TRBJ2-3, with 11 nucleotides matching TRBD1. With V trimmed by 8 bases and J by 3 bases, 8 bases remained unmatched. Germline V gene sequence: CDR1 SGHRS, CDR2 YFSETQ. The CDR3 length is 15 residues. This chain's CDR3 is CASLPGTGGTDTQYF. CDR3 in DNA: TGCGCCAGTCTTCCCGGGACAGGGGGTACAGATACGCAGTATTTT.

The chain links TRBV14 to TRBJ2-6, with 7 bases lining up with TRBD2. The trim removed 3 bases at V and 1 base at J, leaving 9 bases unmatched. Germline CDR1 SGHDN, CDR2 FVKESK. This CDR3 is 18 amino acids long. The CDR3 is CASSHWGREGSGANVLTF. The CDR3 region has the DNA TGTGCCAGCAGCCATTGGGGCAGGGAGGGGTCTGGGGCCAACGTCCTGACTTTC. Full variable domain (outside the CDR3, taken from reference TRBV14 and TRBJ2-6): EAGVTQFPSHSVIEKGQTVTLRCDPISGHDNLYWYRRVMGKEIKFLLHFVKESKQDESGMPNNRFLAERTGGTYSTLKVQPAELEDSGVYFCASSHWGREGSGANVLTFGAGSRLTVL.

A remark on this clone: Distinct nucleotide sequences in the sample also encode this CDR3. This rearrangement joins TRBV7-2 to TRBJ2-3; 7 bases fit TRBD2. The V segment lost 5 bases and the J segment 5 bases; nucleotides outside the gene matches: 1. Looked up from germline, CDR1 is SGHTA and CDR2 is FQGNSA. The CDR3 length is 12 residues. The CDR3 region has the DNA TGTGCCAGCAGCCCGGGGGGAGATACGCAGTATTTT. Translating gives CASSPGGDTQYF.

V and J are TRBV7-2 and TRBJ2-7; 7 bases line up with TRBD1. Germline V gene lookup returns CDR1 SGHTA and CDR2 FQGNSA. V gave up 4 bases and J gave up 0 bases; unmatched junction bases: 9. There are 16 residues in the CDR3. The DNA for the CDR3 is TGTGCCAGCAGCTCCACCCCAGGGGGTGTCTCCTACGAGCAGTACTTC. Its protein is CASSSTPGGVSYEQYF.

The chain combines TRBV11-2 with TRBJ1-1; no firm D call. CDR3 length: 14 residues. V lost 5 bases, J lost 4 bases, and 14 bases lay in between. CDR1 and CDR2 from the germline V gene are SGHAT and FQNNGV. CDR3 in amino acids: CASSLRNTGTEAFF. The CDR3 coding sequence is TGTGCCAGCAGCCTCCGAAACACGGGCACTGAAGCTTTCTTT.

This rearrangement joins TRBV6-4 to TRBJ2-3; 7 bases fit TRBD2. The CDR3 loop spans 16 amino acids. The J segment lost 3 bases and the V segment lost 2 bases, leaving 8 bases of the junction unmatched. Germline V gene sequence: CDR1 MRHNA, CDR2 SNTAGT. In DNA form, the CDR3 reads TGTGCCAGCAGTGACCTCCAGGGCGGGAGTACAGATACGCAGTATTTT. Its translation is CASSDLQGGSTDTQYF.

The rearrangement uses TRBV6-5 and TRBJ2-1, with D perhaps matching TRBD1 (5 bases). Trimming cost V 4 bases and J 5 bases, with 9 bases left between them. The germline gives CDR1 MNHEY, CDR2 SVGAGI. CDR3 length: 13 amino acids. The CDR3 coding sequence is TGTGCCAGCAGTTTTACAGGAGACAATGAGCAGTTCTTC. Translation gives CASSFTGDNEQFF.

The chain has TRBV13 and TRBJ1-5; D might be TRBD1 (5 bases). CDR1 and CDR2 from the germline V gene are PRHDT and FYEKMQ (reference sequence). V was trimmed by 0 bases and J by 4 bases, leaving 7 bases between them. The CDR3 totals 14 residues. The CDR3 region has the DNA TGTGCCAGCAGCTTAGGGGGGCCAAATCAGCCCCAGCATTTT. Translated, it gives CASSLGGPNQPQHF.

The rearrangement uses TRBV7-2 and TRBJ1-5; D is possibly TRBD1 (5 bases). The CDR3 runs 14 residues. Per germline, CDR1 SGHTA and CDR2 FQGNSA. V was cut by 2 bases and J by 6 bases, with 11 bases left in between. CDR3 nucleotide sequence: TGTGCCAGCAGCTTAATGGGGCATGGTCAGCCCCAGCATTTT. Its protein product is CASSLMGHGQPQHF.